The rows below give T cell receptor beta chains drawn from one sample of a study of cytomegalovirus exposure and HLA in healthy donors. The data were produced by immunoSEQ multiplex PCR, yet TCRdb's version contains in-frame clones alone and is incomplete. Of more than 150,000 clones detected, about 81% appear once; the ten largest clones hold less than 2%. Sequencing was done on a sample of PBMCs. Receptors originate from a man between 40 and 49 years old in good health and CMV-seronegative. Each CDR3 is given with its conserved first and last residue. Each record gives: V gene, D gene, clone size, J gene, CDR3 DNA, CDR3 protein. The D gene is left open where the match is weak. Clone size is not always given. Where it is, it says once, few, many or a class for expanded clones.

>TRBV7-7|NA|once|TRBJ2-1
TGTGCTAGCAGCTTAGGGGGGGGCAATGAGCAGTTCTTC
CASSLGGGNEQFF
>TRBV6-6|NA|few|TRBJ1-3
TGTGCCAGCAGTTACTCGACAGCCTCTGGAAACACCATATATTTT
CASSYSTASGNTIYF
>TRBV13|NA|once|TRBJ1-5
TGTGCCAGCAGTGGGGAGAGCAATCAGCCCCAGCATTTT
CASSGESNQPQHF
>TRBV29-1|TRBD1|NA|TRBJ2-7
TGCAGCACACGGAATGACAGGGTCGGATCCTACGAGCAGCACTTC
CSTRNDRVGSYEQHF
>TRBV5-4|NA|NA|TRBJ1-1
TGTGCCAGCAGCTTGGCGAGTGGGACTTTGAACACTGAAGCTTTCTTT
CASSLASGTLNTEAFF
>TRBV5-4|NA|NA|TRBJ2-2
TGTGCCAGCAGCTTGGAGCTGCGGGCCGGGGAGCTGTTTTTT
CASSLELRAGELFF
>TRBV4-2|NA|NA|TRBJ1-6
TGTGCCACGAAGACAGAGAGCTCCTATAATTCACCCCTCCACTTT
CATKTESSYNSPLHF
>TRBV6-1|TRBD2|once|TRBJ2-1
TGTGCCAGCAAGGGGAGCGGGGGCCCAGGGAATGAGCAGTTCTTC
CASKGSGGPGNEQFF
>TRBV7-2|TRBD2|NA|TRBJ2-1
TGTGCCAGCAGCTCACTAGCGGGGGGGTCTGTTGAGCAGTTCTTC
CASSSLAGGSVEQFF
>TRBV4-3|NA|NA|TRBJ1-6
TGCGCCAGCAGCCAAGGGGGGGGCCGGTCACCCCTCCACTTT
CASSQGGGRSPLHF
>TRBV6-6|TRBD2|NA|TRBJ2-1
TGTGCCAGCAGCCTAAGCGGGGGGTTATACAATGAGCAGTTCTTC
CASSLSGGLYNEQFF
>TRBV28|NA|NA|TRBJ2-3
TGTGCCAGCAGTTTATTGGGGGGTTGGACAGATACGCAGTATTTT
CASSLLGGWTDTQYF
>TRBV7-2|TRBD2|NA|TRBJ2-3
TGTGCCAGCAGCCCGGGACTAGCCTCAGATACGCAGTATTTT
CASSPGLASDTQYF
>TRBV7-2|NA|once|TRBJ1-5
TGTGCCAGCAGCCCCGGGGGGGGTAATCAGCCCCAGCATTTT
CASSPGGGNQPQHF
>TRBV5-1|NA|NA|TRBJ2-2
TGCGCCAGCAGCTTGTTTCTCACCGGGGAGCTGTTTTTT
CASSLFLTGELFF
>TRBV13|NA|NA|TRBJ1-1
TGTGCCAGCAGCTCCCTGATAGTTGAAGCTTTCTTT
CASSSLIVEAFF
>TRBV18|TRBD1|NA|TRBJ2-7
TGTGCCAGCTCACCTATAGGACAGGGGTCCGAGCAGTACTTC
CASSPIGQGSEQYF
>TRBV29-1|TRBD1|NA|TRBJ1-2
TGCAGCGCCGAAGGGACAGGGGCCTATGGCTACACCTTC
CSAEGTGAYGYTF
>TRBV2|TRBD1|few|TRBJ1-5
TGTGCCAGCAGTGGGACAGGGGGCGGTCAGCCCCAGCATTTT
CASSGTGGGQPQHF
>TRBV9|TRBD2|NA|TRBJ2-5
TGTGCCAGCAGCGTAGGGTCTAGCGGGGGGGCACGGCAAGAGACCCAGTACTTC
CASSVGSSGGARQETQYF
>TRBV9|TRBD1|NA|TRBJ1-1
TGTGCCAGCAGCGTAGATCCAGGGGGAACTGAAGCTTTCTTT
CASSVDPGGTEAFF
>TRBV28|NA|once|TRBJ1-4
TGTGCCAGCACCCCCTTTGGGAGGGACGAAAAACTGTTTTTT
CASTPFGRDEKLFF
>TRBV28|NA|few|TRBJ2-1
TGTGCCAGCAGTTCTCAGGTTCTGTGGTTCTTC
CASSSQVLWFF
>TRBV5-1|NA|NA|TRBJ1-4
TGCGCCAGCAGCTTGGAAACGGGGGAAAAACTGTTTTTT
CASSLETGEKLFF
>TRBV15|NA|few|TRBJ1-2
TGTGCCACCAGCAGAGATCAAGGAGCTAACTATGGCTACACCTTC
CATSRDQGANYGYTF
>TRBV6-5|NA|NA|TRBJ1-2
TGTGCCAGCAGACGCCGGGAAGCATCAGGTGGCTACACCTTC
CASRRREASGGYTF
>TRBV5-1|TRBD1|NA|TRBJ1-4
TGCGCCAGCAGCTTGGGCAGGGGGGTGACTAATGAAAAACTGTTTTTT
CASSLGRGVTNEKLFF
>TRBV19|NA|NA|TRBJ1-1
TGTGCCAGTAAAGGGCAGGGCACTGAAGCTTTCTTT
CASKGQGTEAFF
>TRBV6-5|NA|once|TRBJ1-1
TGTGCCAGCAGTTACTACGGGATTCAGGCCACTGAAGCTTTCTTT
CASSYYGIQATEAFF
>TRBV19|TRBD1|NA|TRBJ1-1
TGTGCCAGTAAATGGGGGACAGGACTCTACTTGAACACTGAAGCTTTCTTT
CASKWGTGLYLNTEAFF
>TRBV15|NA|NA|TRBJ2-1
TGTGCCACCAGCAGAGAATTGAACAGAGCCATCAATGAGCAGTTCTTC
CATSRELNRAINEQFF
>TRBV4-3|TRBD2|NA|TRBJ2-1
TGCGCCAGCAGCCAAGATATCAGCGGGGAATACAATGAGCAGTTCTTC
CASSQDISGEYNEQFF
>TRBV7-8|TRBD2|once|TRBJ2-7
TGTGCCAGCAGCCCGTCGGGACTAGCTTACGAGCAGTACTTC
CASSPSGLAYEQYF
>TRBV7-9|TRBD2|NA|TRBJ2-5
TGTGCCAGCGGGGGATTGACTAGCGGGAGGCAAGAGACCCAGTACTTC
CASGGLTSGRQETQYF
>TRBV2|NA|NA|TRBJ1-5
TGTGCCAGCAGTGAAACGAGGAAAATGAGTCAGCCCCAGCATTTT
CASSETRKMSQPQHF
>TRBV4-3|TRBD1|NA|TRBJ1-2
TGCGCCAGCAGCCAAGATAACTCCCTGGGACAGTACCGTCTGGGCTACACCTTC
CASSQDNSLGQYRLGYTF
>TRBV5-4|TRBD1|NA|TRBJ1-2
TGTGCCAGCAGCCAAAGTCCCGGGACAGGGATCAGCTATGGCTACACCTTC
CASSQSPGTGISYGYTF
>TRBV4-3|NA|once|TRBJ1-1
TGCGCCAGCAGCCAAGATAAGGGGTTCACTGAAGCTTTCTTT
CASSQDKGFTEAFF
>TRBV19|TRBD2|NA|TRBJ2-1
TGTGCCAGTAGGGTCACGGGAGGGTCCAATGAGCAGTTCTTC
CASRVTGGSNEQFF
>TRBV5-1|NA|NA|TRBJ1-1
TGCGCCAGCAGCTTGGATACAGTAAACACTGAAGCTTTCTTT
CASSLDTVNTEAFF
>TRBV18|TRBD1|NA|TRBJ2-5
TGTGCCAGCTCACCTGGCGGGACAGGGATTAGAGAGACCCAGTACTTC
CASSPGGTGIRETQYF
>TRBV30|NA|NA|TRBJ1-6
TGTGCCTGGAGGGGGGAGGTTAATTCACCCCTCCACTTT
CAWRGEVNSPLHF
>TRBV27|TRBD1|NA|TRBJ1-1
TGTGCCAGCAGTCCAACGGACAGGTTGAACACTGAAGCTTTCTTT
CASSPTDRLNTEAFF
>TRBV7-9|NA|NA|TRBJ1-4
TGTGCCGGGGGGGATGAGGTGACTAATGAAAAACTGTTTTTT
CAGGDEVTNEKLFF
>TRBV27|TRBD2|once|TRBJ2-1
TGTGCCAGCAGTTTTAGCGGGGCCTATTACAATGAGCAGTTCTTC
CASSFSGAYYNEQFF
>TRBV7-3|TRBD2|NA|TRBJ2-3
TGTGCCAGCAGCCGAAGCGGGGGGGCGTCGGATACGCAGTATTTT
CASSRSGGASDTQYF
>TRBV19|NA|NA|TRBJ1-2
TGTGCCAGTAGGAACCTGGAAGGACGGGGAATCTATGGCTACACCTTC
CASRNLEGRGIYGYTF
>TRBV6-6|NA|NA|TRBJ1-2
TGTGCCAACAGTCCCAGCGGGACCCCGGTGGATGGCTACACCTTC
CANSPSGTPVDGYTF
>TRBV9|TRBD2|NA|TRBJ2-1
TGTGCCAGCAGCGTAGGACCCCTAGCGGGGCCCGCCTACAATGAGCAGTTCTTC
CASSVGPLAGPAYNEQFF
>TRBV7-9|NA|NA|TRBJ1-3
TGTGCCAGCAGCGGCGGACAGTTTACTGGAAACACCATATATTTT
CASSGGQFTGNTIYF
>TRBV2|TRBD2|few|TRBJ2-3
TGTGCCAGCATGGGACTAGCGGGGGCCGATACGCAGTATTTT
CASMGLAGADTQYF
>TRBV4-3|NA|NA|TRBJ2-1
TGCGCCAGCAGCCAGCAGAGGTCTAGTAATTATGAGCAGTTCTTC
CASSQQRSSNYEQFF
>TRBV29-1|TRBD1|NA|TRBJ2-1
TGCAGCGTTGAAACGGGACAGGGGGGCAATGAGCAGTTCTTC
CSVETGQGGNEQFF
>TRBV6-5|NA|NA|TRBJ2-1
TGTGCCACCCGGGCTGAGGTGAGAGGGCGCAATGAGCAGTTCTTC
CATRAEVRGRNEQFF
>TRBV18|NA|once|TRBJ2-3
TGTGCCAGCTCCCTAGAAAGCACAGATACGCAGTATTTT
CASSLESTDTQYF
>TRBV7-3|NA|NA|TRBJ2-5
TGTGCCAGCAGCTCGGGACAAAGAGAGACCCAGTACTTC
CASSSGQRETQYF